Detailed here is one T cell receptor beta chain. The data originate from a study of blood T cells in healthy people across ages. Primers used in a second PCR of about 6 to 11 cycles were a sample-barcoded 5' primer and a J-beta primer mix. TCRdb itself ran the 5' RACE reads through MiXCR, one entry per CDR3 protein. This sample has about 680,000 distinct CDR3 sequences, with approximately 49% found just once. The ends were cut back, 6 bases at V and 8 bases at J, with 23 bases in the middle. The germline gives CDR1 MNHEY, CDR2 SVGAGI. The CDR3 loop spans 16 amino acids. The V and J genes are TRBV6-5 and TRBJ2-1; TRBD2 might be the D (5 bases). This TCR derives from a woman aged 55-70 years in good health. The source material was blood. CDR3 DNA: TGTGCCAGCAGGATCGCCGGCGGACTTCCTGGGGATGAGCAGTTCTTC. Translating it yields CASRIAGGLPGDEQFF.